The 26 T cell receptor beta chains presented below share a single source sample, sequenced in a study of response to subunit inactivated influenza vaccine. TCRdb re-derived calls from the RT-PCR reads in MiXCR, one entry per CDR3 protein. The sample carries about 620,000 distinct CDR3 sequences, 11% recorded once. These same data were also listed under a study on T cells expressing NK-cell markers. That work states: The TCR beta cDNA came from 5'RACE template switching with UMIs.

The sequencing here drew on PBMCs from blood, taken on the day of vaccination. Receptors originate from a man aged 45-65 years who received an inactivated influenza vaccine.

The J gene is TRBJ2-1, the V gene TRBV9; D gene uncertain. The V end lost 0 bases, the J end lost 0 bases, and 10 bases lay between the germline ends. There are 16 residues in the CDR3. Germline-derived CDR1 and CDR2 are SGDLS and YYNGEE. The CDR3 sequence is CASSVGSSSSYNEQFF. DNA of the CDR3: TGTGCCAGCAGCGTAGGATCCAGCAGCTCCTACAATGAGCAGTTCTTC.

The rearrangement joins TRBV7-9 to TRBJ1-2; 7 bases agree with TRBD1. The CDR3 has 15 amino acids. The junction had 10 bases not matched to a gene; V was cut back by 5 bases and J by 4 bases. Germline V gives CDR1 SEHNR, CDR2 FQNEAQ (reference sequence). CDR3 DNA: TGTGCCAGCAGCCCCCGGCGGGCAGGGGGCTATGGCTACACCTTC. Translated, it gives CASSPRRAGGYGYTF.

The rearrangement joins TRBV9 to TRBJ1-6; the D gene is possibly TRBD1 (6 bases). The CDR3 totals 15 residues. V shed 4 bases and J shed 5 bases, with 13 bases lying between them. Germline-derived CDR1 and CDR2 are SGDLS and YYNGEE. The CDR3 loop reads CASSPPTGNNSPLHF. DNA of the CDR3: TGTGCCAGCAGCCCACCGACAGGCAATAATTCACCCCTCCACTTT.

Only a few counts were recorded for this clonotype. The chain has TRBV5-6 and TRBJ2-3; 7 nucleotides line up with TRBD2. V lost 2 bases, J lost 3 bases, and 12 bases stayed unmatched. Germline V gives CDR1 SGHDT, CDR2 YYEEEE. The CDR3 sequence is 17 residues long. CDR3 in DNA: TGTGCCAGCAGCTTTGGATCTGTCGCGGGAGAGACAGATACGCAGTATTTT. It specifies CASSFGSVAGETDTQYF.

The chain couples TRBV29-1 to TRBJ2-2; 13 nucleotides align to TRBD2. The V segment lost 7 bases and the J segment 5 bases; nucleotides outside the gene matches: 10. Germline assignment: CDR1 SQVTM and CDR2 ANQGSEA. This CDR3 has 16 amino acids. CDR3 in amino acids: CSAVGLAGVGTGELFF. The CDR3 nucleotides are TGCAGCGCGGTCGGACTAGCGGGAGTGGGGACCGGGGAGCTGTTTTTT.

This clonotype was seen a few times. This rearrangement joins TRBV4-2 to TRBJ2-5, with TRBD1 matching 7 bases. The CDR3 totals 13 residues. Germline assignment: CDR1 LGHNA and CDR2 YNFKEQ. Trimming at V came to 4 bases and at J to 3 bases, leaving 2 bases not matched to a gene. CDR3 loop: CASSRDSKETQYF. The CDR3 DNA follows: TGTGCCAGCAGCCGGGACAGTAAAGAGACCCAGTACTTC.

There are many counts of this clonotype. The chain links TRBV24-1 to TRBJ2-1; D remains ambiguous. CDR1 is KGHDR, CDR2 SFDVKD, per germline. Trimming took off 4 bases at V and 3 bases at J, with 9 bases between the two ends. This CDR3 spans 14 amino acids. CDR3 sequence: CATSEGPGYNEQFF. CDR3 DNA: TGTGCCACCAGTGAAGGGCCAGGCTACAATGAGCAGTTCTTC.

This clonotype was detected many times. This chain connects TRBV7-2 to TRBJ2-7; TRBD2 agrees at 14 bases. CDR1 and CDR2 from the germline V gene are SGHTA and FQGNSA. CDR3 length: 15 amino acids. V shed 4 bases, J shed 4 bases, and the junction held 3 bases outside the gene matches. The CDR3 DNA sequence: TGTGCCAGCAGCTGGACTAGCGGGGGGCAATACGAGCAGTACTTC. Protein: CASSWTSGGQYEQYF.

This clonotype turned up a few times. The genes are TRBV28 and TRBJ1-2, with D uncertain. Germline V gene sequence: CDR1 MDHEN, CDR2 SYDVKM. Deletions cut 6 bases from V and 4 bases from J, with 6 bases between. CDR3 length: 11 amino acids. The CDR3: CASREPYGYTF. The DNA of the CDR3 is TGTGCCAGCAGGGAACCCTATGGCTACACCTTC.

This clonotype was picked up many times. This chain joins TRBV12-3 or TRBV12-4 and TRBJ2-7; 8 nucleotides agree with TRBD1. The CDR3 covers 13 residues. V shed 3 bases and J 3 bases; nucleotides not matched to a gene: 1. CDR3 residues: CASSFTGGYEQYF. The CDR3 DNA is TGTGCCAGCAGTTTTACAGGGGGCTACGAGCAGTACTTC.

This clonotype was detected a few times. The chain uses TRBV20-1 and TRBJ2-7; possibly TRBD2 for D (6 bases). CDR1 is DFQATT and CDR2 is SNEGSKA in the germline V gene (reference sequence). The CDR3 contains 14 residues. Trimming stripped 3 bases from V and 0 bases from J, with 12 bases between. CDR3: CSASEEGSSYEQYF. As DNA, the CDR3 is TGCAGTGCTAGTGAGGAGGGGAGCTCCTACGAGCAGTACTTC.

This clonotype turned up a few times. The chain is built from TRBV3-1 and TRBJ2-1; 7 bases map to TRBD2. This CDR3 is built from 15 residues. With 3 bases clipped from V and 5 bases from J, the junction kept 7 bases outside the gene matches. Germline loops: CDR1 LGHDT, CDR2 YNNKEL (reference sequence). In DNA, the CDR3 is TGTGCCAGCAGCCACTCTAGCGGTCATCACAATGAGCAGTTCTTC. Translated, it gives CASSHSSGHHNEQFF.

This clonotype was seen repeatedly, ten times or more. The chain carries TRBV5-1 and TRBJ2-3; the match to TRBD1 covers 7 bases. With 5 bases clipped from V and 2 bases from J, the junction kept 8 bases outside the gene matches. The germline gives CDR1 SGHRS, CDR2 YFSETQ. CDR3 length equals 15 residues. The CDR3 here is CASRHRGTLTDTQYF. In DNA, the CDR3 is TGCGCCAGCAGACACAGGGGCACCCTCACAGATACGCAGTATTTT.

This clonotype has just a few counts. This chain connects TRBV3-1 to TRBJ2-2; the D is unclear. Germline V CDR1 and CDR2: LGHDT, YNNKEL (reference sequence). The CDR3 contains 14 residues. The V end was cut by 2 bases, the J end by 2 bases, with 6 bases between. Here the CDR3 reads CASSQFFNTGELFF. As DNA, the CDR3 is TGTGCCAGCAGCCAATTCTTTAACACCGGGGAGCTGTTTTTT.

This clonotype came up a few times. J is TRBJ1-2 and V is TRBV6-1, with 8 bases lining up with TRBD1. Germline V lookup: CDR1 MNHNS, CDR2 SASEGT. Trimming removed 5 bases from V and 2 bases from J; junction bases left unmatched: 7. This CDR3 contains 15 residues. The CDR3 loop is CASSLSGGANYGYTF. CDR3 DNA sequence: TGTGCCAGCAGTCTCTCAGGGGGCGCAAACTATGGCTACACCTTC.

This sequence joins TRBV5-5 and TRBJ2-2; 7 bases match TRBD1. Germline CDR1 and CDR2: SGHKS and YYEKEE (reference sequence). The CDR3 contains 15 residues. V shed 7 bases and J 4 bases; nucleotides not matched to a gene: 10. CDR3 coding DNA: TGTGCCAGCGGAATTAGACAGGGCGGCACCGGGGAGCTGTTTTTT. Amino acids: CASGIRQGGTGELFF. The entire variable domain, with the rest obtained from reference TRBV5-5 and TRBJ2-2, is as follows: DAGVTQSPTHLIKTRGQQVTLRCSPISGHKSVSWYQQVLGQGPQFIFQYYEKEERGRGNFPDRFSARQFPNYSSELNVNALLLGDSALYLCASGIRQGGTGELFFGEGSRLTVL.

V usage is TRBV6-2 or TRBV6-3 and J usage is TRBJ2-2; a weak D match, TRBD1 (5 bases). The CDR3 runs 13 residues. Germline-derived CDR1 and CDR2 are MNHEY and SVGEGT. The V end lost 6 bases, the J end lost 6 bases, and 11 bases lay between the germline ends. As DNA, the CDR3 is TGTGCCAGCAGGGGGCGAAGAGCCGGGGAGCTGTTTTTT. Translated, it gives CASRGRRAGELFF.

This chain joins TRBV12-3 or TRBV12-4 and TRBJ2-3; D not resolved. V lost 3 bases and J 2 bases, leaving 9 bases between the germline ends. There are 14 residues in the CDR3. The CDR3 sequence is CASSLPDLTDTQYF. CDR3 nucleotide sequence: TGTGCCAGCAGTTTGCCGGACCTCACAGATACGCAGTATTTT.

This clonotype was found a few times. The CDR3: CASRREGSYEQYF. As DNA, the CDR3 is TGTGCCAGCCGGCGAGAGGGTAGTTACGAGCAGTACTTC. This sequence joins TRBV6-6 and TRBJ2-7; D is perhaps TRBD2 (5 bases). The V gene lost 8 bases and the J gene lost 4 bases, with 15 bases spanning the gap. This CDR3 contains 13 residues. Germline V gene lookup returns CDR1 MNHNY and CDR2 SVGAGI (reference sequence).

This clonotype was detected many times. The rearrangement links TRBV5-1 to TRBJ2-2, with D perhaps matching TRBD1 (5 bases). The CDR3 extends over 16 amino acids. Trimming removed 0 bases from V and 4 bases from J, with 13 bases in between. Germline-derived CDR1 and CDR2 are SGHRS and YFSETQ. In DNA, the CDR3 is TGCGCCAGCAGCTTGGGTGTACAGGATGGCACCGGGGAGCTGTTTTTT. Amino acid sequence: CASSLGVQDGTGELFF. Together with reference TRBV5-1 and TRBJ2-2, the CDR3 gives the full variable domain: KAGVTQTPRYLIKTRGQQVTLSCSPISGHRSVSWYQQTPGQGLQFLFEYFSETQRNKGNFPGRFSGRQFSNSRSEMNVSTLELGDSALYLCASSLGVQDGTGELFFGEGSRLTVL.

The genes are TRBV11-2 and TRBJ2-3, with unresolved D. V was cut by 2 bases and J by 5 bases, with 5 bases left in between. Looked up from germline, CDR1 is SGHAT and CDR2 is FQNNGV. CDR3 length equals 12 residues. As DNA, the CDR3 is TGTGCCAGCAGCTTAAACGAAGATACGCAGTATTTT. This encodes CASSLNEDTQYF. The whole variable domain, remainder taken from reference TRBV11-2 and TRBJ2-3, is EAGVAQSPRYKIIEKRQSVAFWCNPISGHATLYWYQQILGQGPKLLIQFQNNGVVDDSQLPKDRFSAERLKGVDSTLKIQPAKLEDSAVYLCASSLNEDTQYFGPGTRLTVL.

This clonotype was seen a handful of times. This chain connects TRBV7-9 to TRBJ2-5; 8 positions match TRBD1. Unmatched junction bases numbered 3, after V lost 2 bases and J lost 4 bases. Per the germline V gene, CDR1 is SEHNR and CDR2 is FQNEAQ (reference sequence). CDR3 size: 14 residues. CDR3 in amino acids: CASSLIQGGETQYF. The CDR3 coding sequence is TGTGCCAGCAGCTTAATACAGGGGGGAGAGACCCAGTACTTC.

The chain couples TRBV7-2 to TRBJ2-1; 7 positions match TRBD1. The junction had 10 bases not matched to a gene; V was cut back by 1 base and J by 10 bases. This CDR3 has 15 amino acids. Germline V gene data show CDR1 as SGHTA and CDR2 as FQGNSA. The CDR3 is CASSLVRAGGREQFF. The CDR3 DNA reads as TGTGCCAGCAGCTTAGTGAGGGCAGGGGGTCGCGAGCAGTTCTTC.

CDR3 DNA sequence: TGTGCCAGCAGTTTAGGGGCAGGGATAAACAACGAGCAGTACTTC. The encoded protein is CASSLGAGINNEQYF. This chain uses TRBV12-3 or TRBV12-4 with TRBJ2-7, with D perhaps TRBD1 (5 bases). This CDR3 has 15 residues. V lost 1 base and J 5 bases, leaving 15 bases between the germline ends.

The chain combines TRBV13 with TRBJ1-1; possibly TRBD1 for D (5 bases). The CDR3 is made up of 13 amino acids. Germline CDR1 and CDR2: PRHDT and FYEKMQ (reference sequence). V shed 7 bases and J shed 3 bases, with 12 bases lying between them. CDR3: CASISAGYTEAFF. CDR3 nucleotide sequence: TGTGCCAGCATCTCTGCAGGGTACACTGAAGCTTTCTTT.

The chain joins TRBV9 to TRBJ2-7, with 11 bases lining up with TRBD1. Germline values: CDR1 SGDLS, CDR2 YYNGEE. The junction had 4 bases not matched to a gene; V was cut back by 0 bases and J by 5 bases. The CDR3 runs to 15 residues. CDR3 sequence: CASSVDGQGADEQYF. The CDR3 region has the DNA TGTGCCAGCAGCGTAGACGGACAGGGGGCTGACGAGCAGTACTTC.